This T cell receptor (beta chain) was observed in a study of cytomegalovirus exposure and HLA in healthy donors. Nominally healthy donors were sampled, though unrecorded immune exposures were likely. General observations from the study: The likely origin of a cluster of highly shared sequence variants was a sequencing artifact. Cytomegalovirus association was assigned to 150 to 200 TCR beta chains.

A multiplex PCR was run with 60 Vbeta primers and 13 Jbeta primers. The method was immunoSEQ multiplex PCR; TCRdb's version includes in-frame clones alone and lacks a portion of them. The repertoire shows tens of thousands of clones; the top ten hold approximately 4.2%. Worth noting for this clone: Its antigen is as yet unknown.

In germline, CDR1 is MDHEN, CDR2 SYDVKM. This CDR3 is built from 14 residues. V gave up 3 bases and J gave up 2 bases, with 9 bases separating them. The rearrangement joins TRBV28 to TRBJ2-3; tentative D call: TRBD2 (5 bases). Sequenced sample: PBMCs. This TCR derives from a man between 18 and 29 years old in good health and CMV-seropositive. Here the CDR3 reads CASSLGGYTDTQYF. The CDR3 region has the DNA TGTGCCAGCAGTTTGGGCGGGTACACAGATACGCAGTATTTT.